This entry features one T cell receptor beta chain sequence. Its matching antigen is unknown. Germline lookup yields CDR1 MGHRA and CDR2 YSYEKL. The ends were cut back, 5 bases at V and 4 bases at J, with 9 bases in the middle. The CDR3 has 13 amino acids. The entry originates in a study of OX40 agonist ivuxolimab in advanced cancers. Study-level background: Ivuxolimab, an antibody that agonizes OX40 (CD134), was administered to the patients. Three dose-escalation patients had partial responses: one with hepatocellular carcinoma and two with cutaneous melanoma.

Regarding the study as a whole: What antigens the expanded peripheral T cells recognized was never established. CD4+ and CD8+ blood T cells expanded clonally by week 6 at 0.1 to 3.0 mg/kg.

TCRdb's copy holds only in-frame clones and misses some; the assay was immunoSEQ multiplex PCR. Of around 100,000 clones listed, 75% to 90% are singletons. Sequenced here: CD4+ or CD8+ T cells sorted from blood, sampled in a trial of the OX40 agonist ivuxolimab. The receptor was isolated from an adult with an advanced solid tumor such as melanoma, head and neck, liver or kidney cancer. The gene calls are TRBV4-1 and TRBJ1-3, with a weak D call TRBD1 (6 bases). Here the CDR3 reads CASSWTEGNTIYF. DNA of the CDR3: TGCGCCAGCAGCTGGACAGAAGGAAACACCATATATTTT.